The 26 T cell receptor beta chains below all came from one sample that was sequenced in a study of shared clonotypes between healthy human individuals. Profiling relied on immunoSEQ multiplex PCR, and the TCRdb table lists in-frame clones only, not all of them. The sample lists about 1 million clones, about three quarters occurring once. Input material: memory CD4+ T cells sorted from blood. Indicated subset: CD45RA-negative fraction. These receptors all come from a man in his late teens or twenties in good health.

The sample holds one count of this clone. This chain uses TRBV6-6 with TRBJ2-1; 7 bases match TRBD1. Trimming removed 4 bases from V and 6 bases from J; junction bases left unmatched: 6. Germline assignment: CDR1 MNHNY and CDR2 SVGAGI (reference sequence). CDR3 length equals 14 residues. CDR3 protein: CASSSYRGGNEQFF. The CDR3 DNA reads TGTGCCAGCAGTTCTTACAGGGGTGGCAATGAGCAGTTCTTC.

This chain joins TRBV2 and TRBJ1-1; TRBD1 matches 9 bases. The CDR3 length is 13 residues. V lost 2 bases and J lost 8; bases outside the gene matches: 3. Germline CDR1 reads SNHLY; CDR2 reads FYNNEI. The CDR3 is CASSELGTGEAFF. The DNA of the CDR3 is TGTGCCAGCAGTGAACTAGGGACAGGGGAAGCTTTCTTT.

The rearrangement links TRBV5-5 to TRBJ2-7; D is possibly TRBD1 (5 bases). This CDR3 region has 15 residues. The germline V gene encodes CDR1 SGHKS and CDR2 YYEKEE (reference sequence). The V gene lost 0 bases and the J gene lost 6 bases, with 16 bases spanning the gap. The CDR3 nucleotides are TGTGCCAGCAGCTTGGAGGGCAGGGTGAATGGCGAGCAGTACTTC. Translation gives CASSLEGRVNGEQYF.

This clone came up a few times. The chain carries TRBV19 and TRBJ2-1; D gene unclear. The CDR3 loop spans 13 amino acids. Germline CDR1 LNHDA, CDR2 SQIVND (reference sequence). V gave up 3 bases and J gave up 6 bases, with 9 bases separating them. The CDR3 protein is CASSIQTLNEQFF. The CDR3 coding sequence is TGTGCCAGTAGTATCCAAACCCTCAATGAGCAGTTCTTC.

This clone was observed a handful of times. CDR3 in DNA: TGTGCCAGCAGTTTAGGATCGGGAATTGTGAACACTGAAGCTTTCTTT. It yields the protein CASSLGSGIVNTEAFF. The chain couples TRBV27 to TRBJ1-1; D gene unclear. The CDR3 has 16 residues. The V gene's germline CDR1 is MNHEY and CDR2 SMNVEV (reference sequence). Deletions cut 2 bases from V and 0 bases from J, with 13 bases between.

A single count supports this clone. This same CDR3 is encoded by further DNA sequences in the sample. This chain links TRBV6-5 with TRBJ2-7; TRBD2 aligns across 11 bases. The V segment lost 0 bases and the J segment 2 bases; nucleotides outside the gene matches: 0. The germline CDR1 and CDR2 sequences are MNHEY and SVGAGI. The CDR3 has 15 amino acids. The CDR3: CASSYSTSGTYEQYF. DNA of the CDR3: TGTGCCAGCAGTTACTCGACTAGCGGGACCTACGAGCAGTACTTC.

V and J are TRBV11-1 and TRBJ2-7; no clear D gene. The V end was cut by 0 bases, the J end by 4 bases, with 10 bases between. This CDR3 region has 14 residues. Germline loops: CDR1 SGHAT, CDR2 FQDESV (reference sequence). The CDR3 DNA reads TGTGCCAGCAGCTTAGCTGGCAGTACTTACGAGCAGTACTTC. Its protein product is CASSLAGSTYEQYF.

The V and J genes are TRBV2 and TRBJ1-1; 7 nucleotides align to TRBD1. This CDR3 has 13 residues. With V trimmed by 6 bases and J by 0 bases, 1 base remained unmatched. Germline CDR1 is SNHLY and CDR2 is FYNNEI. The CDR3 protein is CASSGTVNTEAFF. As DNA, the CDR3 is TGTGCCAGCAGCGGGACAGTGAACACTGAAGCTTTCTTT.

The V and J genes are TRBV28 and TRBJ2-7; 9 bases are a match to TRBD1. The V segment lost 4 bases and the J segment 0 bases; nucleotides outside the gene matches: 7. This CDR3 has 16 residues. Germline V gene lookup returns CDR1 MDHEN and CDR2 SYDVKM. The DNA of the CDR3 is TGTGCCAGCAGTTCCACCGGGACAGGGAACTCCTACGAGCAGTACTTC. This gives the protein CASSSTGTGNSYEQYF.

The chain couples TRBV19 to TRBJ1-1, with 7 bases that match TRBD1. The CDR3 runs to 14 residues. V was clipped by 9 bases and J by 2 bases; unmatched bases: 9. Per germline, CDR1 LNHDA and CDR2 SQIVND (reference sequence). The chain's CDR3 is CASRLGQLNTEAFF. The CDR3 nucleotides read TGTGCCAGCCGACTGGGACAGCTTAACACTGAAGCTTTCTTT.

The chain links TRBV5-6 to TRBJ2-2; unclear D gene. V lost 4 bases and J 0 bases, leaving 10 bases between the germline ends. In germline, CDR1 is SGHDT, CDR2 YYEEEE. The CDR3 sequence is 15 residues long. For the CDR3, the DNA is TGTGCCAGCAGCCGCAGGATCGCGAACACCGGGGAGCTGTTTTTT. Translation gives CASSRRIANTGELFF.

The V gene is TRBV7-2, the J gene TRBJ2-7, with TRBD2 matching 7 bases. CDR1 SGHTA and CDR2 FQGNSA come from the germline V gene. The CDR3 spans 14 residues. V shed 7 bases, J shed 0 bases, and the junction held 6 bases outside the gene matches. The CDR3 DNA is TGTGCCAGCACACAGACTAGCTACTCCTACGAGCAGTACTTC. It yields the protein CASTQTSYSYEQYF.

The chain is built from TRBV2 and TRBJ2-6; D may be TRBD1 (6 bases). V lost 1 base and J 4 bases, leaving 8 bases between the germline ends. The CDR3 consists of 15 residues. In germline, CDR1 is SNHLY, CDR2 FYNNEI. For the CDR3, the DNA is TGTGCCAGCAGTGAAGGAGGACAGGGGGCCAACGTCCTGACTTTC. This translates into CASSEGGQGANVLTF. Using reference TRBV2 and TRBJ2-6 for the parts outside the CDR3, the full variable domain is EPEVTQTPSHQVTQMGQEVILRCVPISNHLYFYWYRQILGQKVEFLVSFYNNEISEKSEIFDDQFSVERPDGSNFTLKIRSTKLEDSAMYFCASSEGGQGANVLTFGAGSRLTVL.

With regard to this clone: A much larger clonotype is one base distant, so this may be a read error. This sample also contains other DNA sequences that code for the same CDR3. This sequence joins TRBV7-9 and TRBJ2-2; D is undetermined. This CDR3 has 12 amino acids. V was cut by 5 bases and J by 0 bases, with 1 base left in between. Germline-derived CDR1 and CDR2 are SEHNR and FQNEAQ (reference sequence). The CDR3 DNA sequence: TGTGCCAGCAGCCCGAACACCGGGGAGCTGTTTTTT. It codes for CASSPNTGELFF.

This clone was counted between two and nine times. The gene calls are TRBV7-9 and TRBJ1-2, with D hard to call. Trimming shortened V by 5 bases and J by 4 bases, and 17 bases separated the two germline ends. This CDR3 spans 15 amino acids. Per germline, CDR1 SEHNR and CDR2 FQNEAQ (reference sequence). The CDR3 nucleotides read TGTGCCAGCAGCCGAGGGCAGGAAGCTGGCTATGGCTACACCTTC. Protein: CASSRGQEAGYGYTF.

This clone was detected only a few times. The V call is TRBV9, the J call TRBJ1-1; no clear D. Trimming removed 4 bases from V and 4 bases from J, with 14 bases in between. Germline V gene lookup returns CDR1 SGDLS and CDR2 YYNGEE. CDR3 length: 14 residues. CDR3 region: CASSPHQALTEAFF. CDR3 bases: TGTGCCAGCAGCCCCCATCAGGCGCTCACTGAAGCTTTCTTT.

The V call is TRBV28, the J call TRBJ1-4; D is perhaps TRBD1 (6 bases). This CDR3 comprises 12 residues. Germline V gene sequence: CDR1 MDHEN, CDR2 SYDVKM. The CDR3 DNA reads TGTTTCAGCGGACAGAATAATGAAAAACTGTTTTTT. As protein: CFSGQNNEKLFF. The whole variable domain, filled in from reference TRBV28 and TRBJ1-4, reads DVKVTQSSRYLVKRTGEKVFLECVQDMDHENMFWYRQDPGLGLRLIYFSYDVKMKEKGDIPEGYSVSREKKERFSLILESASTNQTSMYLCFSGQNNEKLFFGSGTQLSVL.

This clone was recorded once. The same CDR3 also results from other DNA sequences found in this sample. The chain has TRBV28 and TRBJ1-1; D not resolved. Trimming took off 8 bases at V and 5 bases at J, with 9 bases between the two ends. CDR1 MDHEN and CDR2 SYDVKM come from the germline V gene. CDR3 length: 11 amino acids. CDR3: CASGRGTEAFF. CDR3 nucleotides: TGTGCCAGCGGTCGAGGGACTGAAGCTTTCTTT.

About this clone: At the DNA level, this CDR3 is encoded by other sequences in the same sample as well. The CDR3, as DNA: TGTGCCACCAGCAGAGATTTAGGTGGCTCACCCCTCCACTTT. Translating gives CATSRDLGGSPLHF. The rearrangement joins TRBV15 to TRBJ1-6; D unresolved. The CDR3 has 14 residues. Per the germline V gene, CDR1 is LNHNV and CDR2 is YYDKDF (reference sequence). With 0 bases removed from V and 10 bases from J, the gap between germline ends came to 10 bases. Filled out from reference TRBV15 and TRBJ1-6, the complete variable domain reads DAMVIQNPRYQVTQFGKPVTLSCSQTLNHNVMYWYQQKSSQAPKLLFHYYDKDFNNEADTPDNFQSRRPNTSFCFLDIRSPGLGDTAMYLCATSRDLGGSPLHFGNGTRLTVT.

This sequence joins TRBV5-1 and TRBJ2-2, with TRBD1 as a possible D gene (6 bases). Between the trimmed V and J ends, which lost 2 bases and 6 bases, there was a span of 11 bases. The CDR3 is 14 residues long. Germline CDR1 SGHRS, CDR2 YFSETQ. CDR3 sequence: CASSLVQGPGELFF. The CDR3 region has the DNA TGCGCCAGCAGCTTAGTACAGGGTCCCGGGGAGCTGTTTTTT.

The chain couples TRBV6-5 to TRBJ1-1, with no clear D. The germline V and J ends were trimmed by 6 bases and 1 base, with 6 bases remaining between them. Germline V gene sequence: CDR1 MNHEY, CDR2 SVGAGI. The CDR3 totals 12 residues. The CDR3: CASSQRNTEAFF. CDR3 nucleotide sequence: TGTGCCAGCAGCCAAAGGAACACTGAAGCTTTCTTT.

This clone appeared once. The chain employs TRBV9 and TRBJ2-3, with 7 bases lining up with TRBD2. Germline V lookup: CDR1 SGDLS, CDR2 YYNGEE. The V segment lost 6 bases and the J segment 0 bases; nucleotides outside the gene matches: 4. CDR3 length: 14 residues. The CDR3 nucleotides read TGTGCCAGCACCAGCGGGACTAGCACAGATACGCAGTATTTT. Its translation: CASTSGTSTDTQYF.

There are a few counts of this clone. The gene calls are TRBV19 and TRBJ1-5; possibly TRBD1 for D (5 bases). The CDR3 extends over 15 amino acids. V was shortened by 6 bases and J by 2 bases, with 14 bases between the two germline ends. CDR1 LNHDA and CDR2 SQIVND come from the germline V gene (reference sequence). The CDR3 DNA reads as TGTGCCAGTAGGACGGGACTCACGGGCAATCAGCCCCAGCATTTT. The encoded protein is CASRTGLTGNQPQHF.

Of note for this clone: Other DNA sequences in this sample translate to the same CDR3. In nucleotides, the CDR3 is TGTGCCAGCTCCCTGTCGGGGGTAAATGAAAAACTGTTTTTT. Its translation is CASSLSGVNEKLFF. V is TRBV7-2 and J is TRBJ1-4, with TRBD1 as a possible D gene (5 bases). The CDR3 runs to 14 residues. Germline V CDR1 and CDR2: SGHTA, FQGNSA. Trimming took 8 bases from V and 5 from J, leaving 15 bases between them.

CDR3 DNA: TGCGCCAGCAGCTCAGGGGGCAAAACAGATACGCAGTATTTT. Encoded protein: CASSSGGKTDTQYF. V usage is TRBV5-1 and J usage is TRBJ2-3; 8 nucleotides match TRBD1. CDR1 SGHRS and CDR2 YFSETQ come from the germline V gene. This CDR3 is built from 14 residues. Trimming at V came to 3 bases and at J to 3 bases, leaving 3 bases not matched to a gene.

V usage is TRBV4-3 and J usage is TRBJ1-3; TRBD1 agrees at 7 bases. Germline V gives CDR1 LGHNA, CDR2 YSLEER. This CDR3 is built from 15 residues. V trimming: 2 bases; J trimming: 2 bases; junction bases outside the gene matches: 3. CDR3 amino acids: CASSQSRGAGNTIYF. The CDR3 DNA reads TGCGCCAGCAGCCAAAGCAGGGGGGCTGGAAACACCATATATTTT.